Here is one T cell receptor beta chain with its context. As yet, its antigen is unknown. The same CDR3 also results from other DNA sequences found in this sample. The CDR3 extends over 11 amino acids. Trimming shortened V by 0 bases and J by 7 bases, and 5 bases separated the two germline ends. CDR1 SGHDT and CDR2 YYEEEE come from the germline V gene. The sample is drawn from a study of shared clonotypes between healthy human individuals. Naive CD8 cells, CD45RO-negative and positively selected for CCR7, excluded terminally differentiated effector memory CD45RA+ cells. Study-level findings and limits: Compared with memory subsets, naive subsets generally had larger estimated richness.

The assay was immunoSEQ multiplex PCR, and TCRdb's table has in-frame clones only and misses some. This sample carries millions of clones, about 95% of them seen once, and the ten largest clones take 0.9% to 1.3%. The sequence was obtained from a man between 18 and 35 years old in good health. Sequenced: naive CD8+ T cells sorted from blood. The V call is TRBV5-6, the J call TRBJ2-7; D is unclear. CDR3 nucleotide sequence: TGTGCCAGCAGCTTGGATGGGGAGCAGTACTTC. Its translation is CASSLDGEQYF.